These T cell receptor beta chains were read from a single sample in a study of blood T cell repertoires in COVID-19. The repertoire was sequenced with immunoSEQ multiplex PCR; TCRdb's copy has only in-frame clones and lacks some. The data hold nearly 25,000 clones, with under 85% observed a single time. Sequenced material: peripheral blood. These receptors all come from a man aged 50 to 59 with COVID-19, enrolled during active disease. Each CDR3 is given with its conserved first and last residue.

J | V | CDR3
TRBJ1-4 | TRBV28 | CASSFRGEKLFF
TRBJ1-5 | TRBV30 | CAWSAGNSNQPQHF
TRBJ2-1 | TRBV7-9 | CASSLYFGVGGVNEQFF
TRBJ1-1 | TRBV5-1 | CASSLQGERITEAFF
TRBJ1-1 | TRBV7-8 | CASSGPWTAAFF
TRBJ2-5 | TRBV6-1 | CASSELAGGPETQYF
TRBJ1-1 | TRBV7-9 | CASSEWSGENTEAFF
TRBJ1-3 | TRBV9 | CASSVDAATRVSGNTIYF
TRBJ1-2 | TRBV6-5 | CASIPGQGRYYGYTF
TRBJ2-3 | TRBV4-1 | CASSQDWGRYADTQYF
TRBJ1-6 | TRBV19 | CASSIGEANSPLHF
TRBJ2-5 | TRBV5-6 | CASSLALGQGAARETQYF
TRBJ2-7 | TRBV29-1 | CSVVPGDYEQYF
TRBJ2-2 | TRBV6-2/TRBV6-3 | CASSRSVSTGELFF
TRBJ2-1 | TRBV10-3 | CAISSGTSGFNEQFF
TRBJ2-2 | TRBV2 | CASSERPPMGGFTGELFF
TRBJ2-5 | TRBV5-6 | CASSSPFSGHLQETQYF
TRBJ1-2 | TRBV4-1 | CASSQVIQGARGYTF
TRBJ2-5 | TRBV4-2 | CASSQDTSGKETQYF
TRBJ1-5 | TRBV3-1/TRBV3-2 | CASSSGVNQPQHF
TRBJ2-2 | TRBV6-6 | CASSPRQGNTGELFF
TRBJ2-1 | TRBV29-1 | CSVSSGSSYNEQFF
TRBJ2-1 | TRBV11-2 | CASSFTTGGEAVF
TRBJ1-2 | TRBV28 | CASTPQEGLGSQTLYTF
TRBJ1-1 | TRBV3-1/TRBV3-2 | CASSQREFRTEAFF
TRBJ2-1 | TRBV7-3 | CASSLTSGSTYNEQFF
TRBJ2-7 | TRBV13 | CASSSTAGLAALSSYEQYF
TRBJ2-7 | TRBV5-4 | CASSFVGDKDYEQYF
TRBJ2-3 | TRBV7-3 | CASSMSGASTDTQYF
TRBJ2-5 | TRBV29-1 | CSVEGTYRQETQYF
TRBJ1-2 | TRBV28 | CASSFIGVYGYTF
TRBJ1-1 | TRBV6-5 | CASSYLGNTEAFF
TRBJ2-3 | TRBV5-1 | CASSLENRASTDTQYF
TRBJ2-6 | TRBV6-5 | CATKVRGSGANVLTF
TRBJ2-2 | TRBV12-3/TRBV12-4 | CASSPPQGELFF
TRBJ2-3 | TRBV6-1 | CASSGAGGTDTQYF
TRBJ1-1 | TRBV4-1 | CASSRTGGFVTEAFF
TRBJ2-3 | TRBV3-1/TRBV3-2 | CASSQELAGADTQYF
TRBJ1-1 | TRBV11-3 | CASSPEQGKNTEAFF
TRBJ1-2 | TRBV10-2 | CASMRQGPYGYTF
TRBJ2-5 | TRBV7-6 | CASSFSVFRETQYF